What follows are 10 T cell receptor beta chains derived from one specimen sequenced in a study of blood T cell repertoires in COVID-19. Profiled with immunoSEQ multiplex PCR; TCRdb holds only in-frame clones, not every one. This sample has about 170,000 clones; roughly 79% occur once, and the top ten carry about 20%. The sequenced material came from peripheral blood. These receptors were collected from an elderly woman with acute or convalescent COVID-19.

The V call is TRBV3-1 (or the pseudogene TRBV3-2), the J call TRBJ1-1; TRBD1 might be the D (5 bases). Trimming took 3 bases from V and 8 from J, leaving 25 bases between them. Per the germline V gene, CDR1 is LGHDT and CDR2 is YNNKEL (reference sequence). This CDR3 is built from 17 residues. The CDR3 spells CASSQVGQLPSNVEAFF. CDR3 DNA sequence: TGTGCCAGCAGCCAGGTGGGGCAGCTCCCTTCTAACGTGGAAGCTTTCTTT.

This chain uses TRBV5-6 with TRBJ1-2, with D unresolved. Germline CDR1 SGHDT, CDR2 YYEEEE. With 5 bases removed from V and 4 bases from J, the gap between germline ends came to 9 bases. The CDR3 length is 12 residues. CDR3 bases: TGTGCCAGCAGTACCGGACTCTATGGCTACACCTTC. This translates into CASSTGLYGYTF. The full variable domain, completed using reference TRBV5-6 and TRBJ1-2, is DAGVTQSPTHLIKTRGQQVTLRCSPKSGHDTVSWYQQALGQGPQFIFQYYEEEERQRGNFPDRFSGHQFPNYSSELNVNALLLGDSALYLCASSTGLYGYTFGSGTRLTVV.

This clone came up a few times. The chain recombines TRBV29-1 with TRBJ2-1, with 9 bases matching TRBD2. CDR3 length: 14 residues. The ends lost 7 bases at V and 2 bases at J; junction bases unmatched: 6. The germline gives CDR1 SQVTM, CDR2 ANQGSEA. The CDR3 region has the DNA TGCAGCGCCGCTAGCGGGAAGGCCTACAATGAGCAGTTCTTC. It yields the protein CSAASGKAYNEQFF.

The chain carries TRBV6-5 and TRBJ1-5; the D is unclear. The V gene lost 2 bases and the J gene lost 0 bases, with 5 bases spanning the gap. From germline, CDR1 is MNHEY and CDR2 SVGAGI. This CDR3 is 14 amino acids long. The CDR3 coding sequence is TGTGCCAGCAGTTACGAGCGTAGCAATCAGCCCCAGCATTTT. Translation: CASSYERSNQPQHF.

The CDR3 DNA reads as TGCGCCAGCAGCTTGGTTGCACAGGGGCAAGAGACCCAGTACTTC. This translates into CASSLVAQGQETQYF. This chain joins TRBV5-1 and TRBJ2-5, with 7 bases aligning to TRBD1. The CDR3 covers 15 residues. Per germline, CDR1 SGHRS and CDR2 YFSETQ. Trimming removed 0 bases from V and 2 bases from J; junction bases left unmatched: 4.

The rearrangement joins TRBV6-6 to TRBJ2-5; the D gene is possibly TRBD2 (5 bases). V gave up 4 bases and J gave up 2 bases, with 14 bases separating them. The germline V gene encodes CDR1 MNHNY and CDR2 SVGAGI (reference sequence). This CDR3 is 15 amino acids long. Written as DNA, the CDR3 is TGTGCCAGCAGTTCCCCCGGGGTAGCTCAAGAGACCCAGTACTTC. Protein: CASSSPGVAQETQYF.

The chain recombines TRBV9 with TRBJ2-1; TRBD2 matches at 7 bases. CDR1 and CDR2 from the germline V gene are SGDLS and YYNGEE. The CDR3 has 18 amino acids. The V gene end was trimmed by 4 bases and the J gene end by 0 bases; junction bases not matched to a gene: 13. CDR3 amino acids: CASSTRTSPLSSYNEQFF. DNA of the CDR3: TGTGCCAGCAGCACCCGGACTAGTCCCCTTAGCTCCTACAATGAGCAGTTCTTC.

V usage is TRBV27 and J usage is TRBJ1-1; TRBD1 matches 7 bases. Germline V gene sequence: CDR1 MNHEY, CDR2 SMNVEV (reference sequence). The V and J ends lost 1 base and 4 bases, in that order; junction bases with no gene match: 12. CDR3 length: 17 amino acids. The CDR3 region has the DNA TGTGCCAGCAGTTTATTTACTCGACAGGGAGGCGGCACTGAAGCTTTCTTT. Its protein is CASSLFTRQGGGTEAFF.

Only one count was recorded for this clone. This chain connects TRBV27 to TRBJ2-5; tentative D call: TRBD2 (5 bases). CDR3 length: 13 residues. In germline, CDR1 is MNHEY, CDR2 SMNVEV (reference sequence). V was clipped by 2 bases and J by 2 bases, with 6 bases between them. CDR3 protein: CASSLRGQETQYF. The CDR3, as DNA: TGTGCCAGCAGTTTAAGAGGGCAAGAGACCCAGTACTTC.

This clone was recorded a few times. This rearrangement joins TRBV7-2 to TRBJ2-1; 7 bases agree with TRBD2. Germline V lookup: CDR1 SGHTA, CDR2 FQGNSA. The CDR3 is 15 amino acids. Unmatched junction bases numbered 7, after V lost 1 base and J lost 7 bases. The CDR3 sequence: CASSLGVGGGNEQFF. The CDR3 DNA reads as TGTGCCAGCAGCTTAGGGGTAGGCGGGGGAAATGAGCAGTTCTTC. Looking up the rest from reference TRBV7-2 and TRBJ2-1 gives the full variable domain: GAGVSQSPSNKVTEKGKDVELRCDPISGHTALYWYRQSLGQGLEFLIYFQGNSAPDKSGLPSDRFSAERTGGSVSTLTIQRTQQEDSAVYLCASSLGVGGGNEQFFGPGTRLTVL.